This T cell receptor beta chain comes out of a study of blood T cell repertoires in COVID-19. About the research overall: The study drew acute and convalescent COVID-19 samples from the United States, Italy and Spain. T cells, B-cell-depleted T cells, or PBMCs provided the cDNA or gDNA that served as material.

Original data processing: By means of reference gene primer amplification, nucleated cell counts were estimated. Method: immunoSEQ multiplex PCR; TCRdb's copy keeps in-frame clones and lacks some. That table is the source of V, J and clone size, and D and trimming were worked out from the DNA. Of approximately 300,000 clones in the sample, about 87% were seen once. The CDR3 loop spans 12 amino acids. Trimming pared 0 bases from V and 5 bases from J, leaving 7 bases between. Germline values: CDR1 GTSNPN, CDR2 SVGIG (reference sequence). This rearrangement joins TRBV30 to TRBJ1-2; D gene unclear. Sequenced sample: peripheral blood. The origin of this receptor is a woman in her thirties or forties with acute or convalescent COVID-19. The CDR3 is CAWSVSGYGYTF. In DNA, the CDR3 is TGTGCCTGGAGTGTATCGGGGTATGGCTACACCTTC.